The 3 T cell receptor beta chains reported below all come from one sample, sequenced in a study of CD8+ T cells in alopecia areata. After isolation, RNA underwent reverse transcription to generate cDNA as the sequencing template. Libraries were prepared by immunoSEQ multiplex PCR; TCRdb keeps only in-frame clonotypes and omits some of them. The sample consists of about 250,000 clones, about two thirds of them appearing once. The sequencing here drew on CD4+ T cells sorted from blood, taken at week 0. Receptor source: a human donor with alopecia areata.

The sample holds a few counts of this clone. The rearrangement uses TRBV5-1 and TRBJ1-2; D may be TRBD1 (5 bases). Germline lookup yields CDR1 SGHRS and CDR2 YFSETQ. The CDR3 runs to 17 residues. V lost 4 bases and J lost 3, with 22 bases in between. The chain's CDR3 is CASSPAGDATIYYGYTF. For the CDR3, the DNA is TGCGCCAGCAGCCCGGCGGGGGACGCCACGATATACTATGGCTACACCTTC.

V is TRBV29-1 and J is TRBJ2-4; D is possibly TRBD2 (6 bases). CDR1 is SQVTM, CDR2 ANQGSEA, per germline. CDR3 length: 14 amino acids. V was trimmed by 7 bases and J by 0 bases, leaving 13 bases between them. The CDR3 spells CSADGGTAKNIQYF. In nucleotides, the CDR3 is TGCAGCGCTGACGGGGGAACAGCCAAAAACATTCAGTACTTC. The whole variable domain, remainder taken from reference TRBV29-1 and TRBJ2-4, is SAVISQKPSRDICQRGTSLTIQCQVDSQVTMMFWYRQQPGQSLTLIATANQGSEATYESGFVIDKFPISRPNLTFSTLTVSNMSPEDSSIYLCSADGGTAKNIQYFGAGTRLSVL.

The chain combines TRBV6-5 with TRBJ2-7; D remains ambiguous. From germline, CDR1 is MNHEY and CDR2 SVGAGI. The CDR3 has 11 amino acids. With 3 bases removed from V and 9 bases from J, the gap between germline ends came to 9 bases. The DNA of the CDR3 is TGTGCCAGCAGTTATCATGGTGGGCAGTACTTC. Translation: CASSYHGGQYF.